What follows is one TCR beta chain and its context. The CDR3 is 15 amino acids. The germline V gene has CDR1 LGHNA and CDR2 YSLEER. V was pared by 4 bases and J by 7 bases, with 17 bases between. This sample was included in a study of blood T cell repertoires in COVID-19. In the study overall: T cells, B-cell-depleted T cells, or PBMCs provided the cDNA or gDNA that served as material.

The method was immunoSEQ multiplex PCR; TCRdb's version includes in-frame clones alone and lacks a portion of them. The repertoire includes a few hundred thousand clones, more than 75% of them detected once, and around a tenth sits in the top ten. The sequence was obtained from a man between 35 and 55 years old who had recovered from COVID-19. Source material: peripheral blood. The chain employs TRBV4-3 and TRBJ2-1, with D maybe TRBD1 (5 bases). The CDR3 nucleotides read TGCGCCAGCAGCCTCCTTCACCTAAGGGGTAATGAGCAGTTCTTC. Its protein product is CASSLLHLRGNEQFF.